These 5 T cell receptor beta chains were sequenced from one sample in a study of early T cells in non-severe SARS-CoV-2 infection. MiXCR was run by TCRdb on the 5' RACE reads, yielding one entry per CDR3 protein. Found here are 90,000 to 120,000 distinct CDR3 sequences, 11% of them singletons; the top ten hold 6.5% to 8%. Sequences were obtained from whole blood. The receptors derive from an adult who was a healthcare worker with PCR-confirmed SARS-CoV-2 infection or an uninfected control (not recorded which).

V gene TRBV29-1 combines with J gene TRBJ2-1; 8 bases map to TRBD2. Germline V gene lookup returns CDR1 SQVTM and CDR2 ANQGSEA. The CDR3 loop spans 15 amino acids. The V and J ends lost 6 bases and 7 bases, in that order; junction bases with no gene match: 14. The CDR3 DNA sequence: TGCAGCGTCGCGAACACGGGCGGGGGGCGGAATGAGCAGTTCTTC. Its protein is CSVANTGGGRNEQFF.

This chain joins TRBV27 and TRBJ2-2; possibly TRBD2 for D (5 bases). CDR3 length: 15 residues. V lost 6 bases, J lost 5 bases, and 16 bases lay in between. The germline V gene has CDR1 MNHEY and CDR2 SMNVEV (reference sequence). This chain's CDR3 is CASSLVARGTGELFF. The CDR3 nucleotides read TGTGCCAGCAGCTTAGTTGCTCGGGGTACCGGGGAGCTGTTTTTT.

The sample holds many counts of this clonotype. This chain connects TRBV3-1 to TRBJ2-1; D is unclear. The germline V gene encodes CDR1 LGHDT and CDR2 YNNKEL (reference sequence). The CDR3 is 13 amino acids. V shed 1 base and J shed 10 bases, with 11 bases lying between them. This chain's CDR3 is CASSQARAGEQFF. CDR3 DNA: TGTGCCAGCAGCCAAGCACGCGCCGGCGAGCAGTTCTTC.

This clonotype has ten or more counts. V usage is TRBV27 and J usage is TRBJ1-3, with D unclear. Germline V lookup: CDR1 MNHEY, CDR2 SMNVEV (reference sequence). This CDR3 comprises 18 residues. The V and J ends lost 5 bases and 0 bases respectively, with 20 bases between them. This CDR3 reads CASSPYTPDGYSGNTIYF. As DNA, the CDR3 is TGTGCCAGCAGTCCATATACCCCCGACGGATACTCTGGAAACACCATATATTTT.

This clonotype turned up a few times. The chain couples TRBV29-1 to TRBJ1-1; D might be TRBD1 (6 bases). V lost 4 bases, J lost 3 bases, and 12 bases lay in between. Germline V gene sequence: CDR1 SQVTM, CDR2 ANQGSEA. The CDR3 runs to 13 residues. This CDR3 is CSVVRGGDTEAFF. The CDR3 nucleotides are TGCAGCGTTGTCCGAGGGGGGGACACTGAAGCTTTCTTT.